The sequence of this T cell receptor (beta chain) was determined in a study of blood T cell repertoires in COVID-19. The overall study: The samples span acute and convalescent COVID-19 from the United States, Italy and Spain.

The data were produced by immunoSEQ multiplex PCR, yet TCRdb's version contains in-frame clones alone and is incomplete. The sample holds 200,000 to 300,000 clones, about 89% seen once. Germline assignment: CDR1 KGHSH and CDR2 LQKENI. V lost 1 base and J lost 3; bases outside the gene matches: 10. The CDR3 totals 18 residues. The clonotype was recovered from a woman aged 55-75 years who had recovered from COVID-19. The chain links TRBV18 to TRBJ2-3, with 10 bases matching TRBD2. Sequencing was performed on peripheral blood. The CDR3 DNA follows: TGTGCCAGCTCACCACAGCCCCTAGCGGGGGCGAGGACAGATACGCAGTATTTT. The encoded protein is CASSPQPLAGARTDTQYF.